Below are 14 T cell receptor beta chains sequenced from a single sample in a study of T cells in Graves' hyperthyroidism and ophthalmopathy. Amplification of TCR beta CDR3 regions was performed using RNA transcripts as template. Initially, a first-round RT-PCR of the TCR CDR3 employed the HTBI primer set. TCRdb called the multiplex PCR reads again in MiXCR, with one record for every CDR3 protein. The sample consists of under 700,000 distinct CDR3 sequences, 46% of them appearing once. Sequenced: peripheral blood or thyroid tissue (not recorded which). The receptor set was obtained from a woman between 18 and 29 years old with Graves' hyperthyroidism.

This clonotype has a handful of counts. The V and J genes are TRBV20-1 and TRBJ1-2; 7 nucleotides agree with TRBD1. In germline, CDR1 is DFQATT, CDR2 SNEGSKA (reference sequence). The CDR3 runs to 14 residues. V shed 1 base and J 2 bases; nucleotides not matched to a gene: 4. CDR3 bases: TGCAGTGCTAGAGGACAGGGAGACAACTATGGCTACACCTTC. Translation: CSARGQGDNYGYTF.

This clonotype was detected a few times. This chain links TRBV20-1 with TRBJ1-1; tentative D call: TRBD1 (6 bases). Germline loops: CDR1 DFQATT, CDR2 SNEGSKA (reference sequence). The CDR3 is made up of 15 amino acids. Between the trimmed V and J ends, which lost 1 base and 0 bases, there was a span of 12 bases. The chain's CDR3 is CSARVGAAMNTEAFF. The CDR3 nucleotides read TGCAGTGCTAGAGTGGGGGCAGCCATGAACACTGAAGCTTTCTTT.

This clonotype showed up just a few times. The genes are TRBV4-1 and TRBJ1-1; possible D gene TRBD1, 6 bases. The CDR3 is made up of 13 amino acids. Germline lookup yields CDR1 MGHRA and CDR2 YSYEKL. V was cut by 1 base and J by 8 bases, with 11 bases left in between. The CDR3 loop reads CASSQVGQREAFF. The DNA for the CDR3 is TGCGCCAGCAGCCAAGTAGGACAGAGGGAAGCTTTCTTT.

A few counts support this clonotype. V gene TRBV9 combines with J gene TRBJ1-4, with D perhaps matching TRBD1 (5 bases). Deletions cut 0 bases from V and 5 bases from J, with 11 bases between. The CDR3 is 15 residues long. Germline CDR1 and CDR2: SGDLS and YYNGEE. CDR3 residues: CASSVGLGLNEKLFF. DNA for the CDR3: TGTGCCAGCAGCGTAGGGTTGGGACTAAATGAAAAACTGTTTTTT.

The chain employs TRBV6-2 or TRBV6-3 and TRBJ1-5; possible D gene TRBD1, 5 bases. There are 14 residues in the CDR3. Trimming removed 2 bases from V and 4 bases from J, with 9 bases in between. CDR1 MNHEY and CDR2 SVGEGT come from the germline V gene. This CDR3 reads CASSYGEGNQPQHF. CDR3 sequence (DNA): TGTGCCAGCAGTTACGGGGAGGGGAATCAGCCCCAGCATTTT.

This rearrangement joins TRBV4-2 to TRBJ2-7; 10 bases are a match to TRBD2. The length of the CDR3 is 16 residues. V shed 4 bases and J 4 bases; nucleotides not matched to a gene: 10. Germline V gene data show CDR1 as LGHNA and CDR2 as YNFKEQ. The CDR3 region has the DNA TGTGCCAGCAGCCCAACTAGCGGGACTAGCCCATACGAGCAGTACTTC. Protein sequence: CASSPTSGTSPYEQYF.

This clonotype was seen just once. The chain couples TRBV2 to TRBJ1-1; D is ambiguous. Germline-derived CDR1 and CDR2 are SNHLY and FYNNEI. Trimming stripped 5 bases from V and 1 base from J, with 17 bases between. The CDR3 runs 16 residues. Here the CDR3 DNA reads TGTGCCAGCAGTTTACCGACCGGGCACGCGAACACTGAAGCTTTCTTT. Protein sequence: CASSLPTGHANTEAFF. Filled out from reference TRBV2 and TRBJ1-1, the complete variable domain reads EPEVTQTPSHQVTQMGQEVILRCVPISNHLYFYWYRQILGQKVEFLVSFYNNEISEKSEIFDDQFSVERPDGSNFTLKIRSTKLEDSAMYFCASSLPTGHANTEAFFGQGTRLTVV.

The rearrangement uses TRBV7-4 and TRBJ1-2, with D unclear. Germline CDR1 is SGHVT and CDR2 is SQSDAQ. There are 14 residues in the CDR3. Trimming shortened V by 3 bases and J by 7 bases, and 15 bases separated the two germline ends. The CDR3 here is CASSFQRAIGGYTF. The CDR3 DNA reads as TGTGCCAGCAGCTTTCAGAGGGCTATTGGTGGCTACACCTTC.

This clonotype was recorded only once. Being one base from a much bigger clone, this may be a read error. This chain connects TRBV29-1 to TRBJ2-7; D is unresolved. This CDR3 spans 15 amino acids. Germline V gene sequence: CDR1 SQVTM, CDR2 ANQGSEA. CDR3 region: CSAEPASSSSYEQYF. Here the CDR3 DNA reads TGCAGCGCTGAACCAGCGTCCTCATCCTCCTACGAGCAGTACTTC.

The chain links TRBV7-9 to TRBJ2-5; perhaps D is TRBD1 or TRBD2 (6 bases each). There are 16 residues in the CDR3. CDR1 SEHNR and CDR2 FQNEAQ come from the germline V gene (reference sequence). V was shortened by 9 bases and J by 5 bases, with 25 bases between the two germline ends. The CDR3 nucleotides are TGTGCCAGTACGACAGGAGGGGAGAATCCCTACGAGACCCAGTACTTC. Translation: CASTTGGENPYETQYF.

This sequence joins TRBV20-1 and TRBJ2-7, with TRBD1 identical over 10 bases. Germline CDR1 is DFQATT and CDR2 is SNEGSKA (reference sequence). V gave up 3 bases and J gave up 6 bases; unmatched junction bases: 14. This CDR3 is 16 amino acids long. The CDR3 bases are TGCAGTGCTAGTTTTCTTACCGGGACAGGGGTCGGCGAGCAGTACTTC. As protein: CSASFLTGTGVGEQYF.

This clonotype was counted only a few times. The CDR3 DNA sequence: TGTGCCTGGTCTAATGGCCGCCTCGATGGCTACACCTTC. It translates to CAWSNGRLDGYTF. This chain links TRBV7-2 with TRBJ1-2; D uncertain. From germline, CDR1 is SGHTA and CDR2 FQGNSA. Trimming pared 11 bases from V and 6 bases from J, leaving 19 bases between. This CDR3 has 13 residues.

CDR3 bases: TGTGCAAAACAGGGTCATACTGAAGCTTTCTTT. It is translated as CAKQGHTEAFF. V gene TRBV2 combines with J gene TRBJ1-1; TRBD1 might be the D (6 bases). CDR1 SNHLY and CDR2 FYNNEI come from the germline V gene. The CDR3 is 11 residues long. The entire variable domain, with the rest obtained from reference TRBV2 and TRBJ1-1, is as follows: EPEVTQTPSHQVTQMGQEVILRCVPISNHLYFYWYRQILGQKVEFLVSFYNNEISEKSEIFDDQFSVERPDGSNFTLKIRSTKLEDSAMYFCAKQGHTEAFFGQGTRLTVV.

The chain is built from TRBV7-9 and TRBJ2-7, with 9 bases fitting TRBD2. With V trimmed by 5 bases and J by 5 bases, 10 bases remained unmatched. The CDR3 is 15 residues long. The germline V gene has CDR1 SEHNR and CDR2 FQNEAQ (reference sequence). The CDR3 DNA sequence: TGTGCCAGCAGCCGCGGGGTAGCGGGGGCTAACGAGCAGTACTTC. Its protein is CASSRGVAGANEQYF.